Listed here are 11 T cell receptor beta chains from one sample, sequenced in a study of shared clonotypes between healthy human individuals. Profiling relied on immunoSEQ multiplex PCR, and the TCRdb table lists in-frame clones only, not all of them. The profile shows about 600,000 clones, roughly 97% of them singletons. Sequencing used naive CD4+ T cells sorted from blood. Subset indicated: CD45RA+ positively selected. Every receptor here comes from a woman aged 30 to 39 in good health.

The chain joins TRBV2 to TRBJ1-2, with TRBD1 identical over 7 bases. This CDR3 has 14 amino acids. V gave up 6 bases and J gave up 7 bases; unmatched junction bases: 11. The germline gives CDR1 SNHLY, CDR2 FYNNEI. The CDR3 sequence is CASRITGAVSGYTF. CDR3 sequence (DNA): TGTGCCAGCAGGATAACAGGGGCGGTTTCTGGCTACACCTTC.

CDR3 region: CAISESEGTYEQYF. The DNA for the CDR3 is TGTGCCATCAGTGAGTCGGAGGGAACCTACGAGCAGTACTTC. V gene TRBV10-3 combines with J gene TRBJ2-7; possibly TRBD2 for D (6 bases). Trimming removed 0 bases from V and 2 bases from J, with 8 bases in between. CDR1 is ENHRY, CDR2 SYGVKD, per germline. CDR3 length: 14 amino acids.

DNA for the CDR3: TGTGCCAGCAGCTCTCTAGCAGACAAATACAATGAGCAGTTCTTC. Translated: CASSSLADKYNEQFF. This rearrangement joins TRBV5-5 to TRBJ2-1, with D possibly being TRBD2 (5 bases). The length of the CDR3 is 15 residues. CDR1 SGHKS and CDR2 YYEKEE come from the germline V gene (reference sequence). V was cut by 3 bases and J by 4 bases, with 14 bases left in between. The variable domain in full, completed from reference TRBV5-5 and TRBJ2-1, reads DAGVTQSPTHLIKTRGQQVTLRCSPISGHKSVSWYQQVLGQGPQFIFQYYEKEERGRGNFPDRFSARQFPNYSSELNVNALLLGDSALYLCASSSLADKYNEQFFGPGTRLTVL.

The J gene is TRBJ1-2, the V gene TRBV19; D is perhaps TRBD1 (5 bases). The CDR3 is 15 residues long. Trimming took 5 bases from V and 0 from J, leaving 13 bases between them. Germline CDR1 LNHDA, CDR2 SQIVND (reference sequence). CDR3 sequence reads: CASSPNRIANYGYTF. The CDR3 DNA sequence: TGTGCCAGTAGTCCGAACAGGATTGCTAACTATGGCTACACCTTC.

The V call is TRBV28, the J call TRBJ2-3; 13 positions match TRBD2. With 4 bases clipped from V and 2 bases from J, the junction kept 6 bases outside the gene matches. The germline gives CDR1 MDHEN, CDR2 SYDVKM. The CDR3 has 17 residues. CDR3 loop: CASSSTSGRALTDTQYF. For the CDR3, the DNA is TGTGCCAGCAGTTCCACTAGCGGGAGGGCCCTCACAGATACGCAGTATTTT.

Comment on this clone: Other nucleotide sequences in the sample specify the same CDR3. The gene calls are TRBV11-2 and TRBJ2-5, with D unclear. From germline, CDR1 is SGHAT and CDR2 FQNNGV. The CDR3 spans 13 residues. V lost 5 bases and J 2 bases, leaving 9 bases between the germline ends. The CDR3 region is CASSGTAQETQYF. CDR3 DNA: TGTGCCAGCAGCGGAACTGCACAAGAGACCCAGTACTTC. Using reference TRBV11-2 and TRBJ2-5 for the parts outside the CDR3, the full variable domain is EAGVAQSPRYKIIEKRQSVAFWCNPISGHATLYWYQQILGQGPKLLIQFQNNGVVDDSQLPKDRFSAERLKGVDSTLKIQPAKLEDSAVYLCASSGTAQETQYFGPGTRLLVL.

The table lists this clone with a few counts. The chain recombines TRBV19 with TRBJ2-7, with D perhaps matching TRBD1 or TRBD2 (5 bases each). The CDR3 covers 13 residues. Trimming took 4 bases from V and 6 from J, leaving 13 bases between them. The germline CDR1 and CDR2 sequences are LNHDA and SQIVND (reference sequence). In DNA form, the CDR3 reads TGTGCCAGTAGTACGGGACGGCCTGCCGAGCAGTACTTC. This translates into CASSTGRPAEQYF.

The V gene is TRBV28, the J gene TRBJ2-7; D is unclear. Germline CDR1 MDHEN, CDR2 SYDVKM. This CDR3 has 11 amino acids. V was pared by 2 bases and J by 7 bases, with 6 bases between. CDR3 DNA: TGTGCCAGCAGTTTAGAACGAGAGCAGTACTTC. This sequence encodes CASSLEREQYF.

The V and J genes are TRBV6-5 and TRBJ2-7; D might be TRBD2 (6 bases). The CDR3 spans 11 residues. Trimming pared 2 bases from V and 12 bases from J, leaving 11 bases between. Germline V lookup: CDR1 MNHEY, CDR2 SVGAGI. Written as DNA, the CDR3 is TGTGCCAGCAGTTACAAGACTAGTTTGTACTTC. Translated, it gives CASSYKTSLYF.

V usage is TRBV27 and J usage is TRBJ2-7, with 8 positions matching TRBD1. Germline lookup yields CDR1 MNHEY and CDR2 SMNVEV (reference sequence). The CDR3 loop spans 14 amino acids. With V trimmed by 5 bases and J by 6 bases, 9 bases remained unmatched. CDR3 loop: CASSGARGRGEQYF. CDR3 DNA: TGTGCCAGCAGTGGCGCCAGGGGGCGCGGCGAGCAGTACTTC.

This chain uses TRBV6-6 with TRBJ1-3; D uncertain. Trimming removed 5 bases at V and 4 bases at J, with 3 bases between. This CDR3 has 11 residues. CDR1 MNHNY and CDR2 SVGAGI come from the germline V gene (reference sequence). The CDR3 spells CASSRGNTIYF. The CDR3 coding sequence is TGTGCCAGCAGTAGGGGAAACACCATATATTTT.